Following are 4 T cell receptor beta chains from one sample sequenced in a study of molecular identifiers for immune sequencing clone quantification. TCRdb itself ran the PCR reads through MiXCR, one entry per CDR3 protein. Of some 35,000 distinct CDR3 sequences in the sample, about 19% are singletons; the top ten hold under 1.4%. The sample taken for sequencing was naive CD8+ T cells from blood, with Jurkat cell RNA spiked in. Subset meaning: FACS-sorted CD8+CD4-CCR7+CD45RA+ naive T cells. The receptors here all came from a human donor in good health. Some libraries in this study had Jurkat cell RNA spiked in.

Many counts were recorded for this clonotype. CDR3 loop: CASSPRTEGYEQYF. In DNA, the CDR3 is TGTGCCAGCAGCCCCCGGACCGAGGGCTACGAGCAGTACTTC. This chain uses TRBV7-8 with TRBJ2-7, with D tentatively TRBD2 (5 bases). CDR3 size: 14 residues. Germline V gives CDR1 SGHVS, CDR2 FQNEAQ. V lost 5 bases and J lost 3, with 14 bases in between.

Within the sample, this clonotype is medium-sized. In DNA form, the CDR3 reads TGTGCCAGCAGTTTAATGGGGCTCGAGCAGTACTTC. It encodes CASSLMGLEQYF. The chain combines TRBV28 with TRBJ2-7, with D perhaps matching TRBD1 (5 bases). Germline CDR1 reads MDHEN; CDR2 reads SYDVKM. V lost 2 bases and J 6 bases, leaving 8 bases between the germline ends. The CDR3 spans 12 residues.

For this clonotype: A read error is possible here, since a much larger clone lies one base away. The chain uses TRBV5-4 and TRBJ1-1; D may be TRBD1 (5 bases). This CDR3 region has 14 residues. Germline V lookup: CDR1 SGHNT, CDR2 YYREEE (reference sequence). CDR3 region: CTSNPEGTDTEAFF. CDR3 DNA sequence: TGTACCAGCAACCCTGAAGGGACGGACACTGAAGCTTTCTTT.

This clonotype has a count of ten or more. The rearrangement links TRBV5-8 to TRBJ2-7; perhaps TRBD1 as D (6 bases). Trimming pared 2 bases from V and 3 bases from J, leaving 12 bases between. Per germline, CDR1 SGHTS and CDR2 YDEGEE. This CDR3 has 14 residues. The chain's CDR3 is CASSFRGSRYEQYF. The DNA for the CDR3 is TGTGCCAGCAGCTTTAGGGGGTCGCGCTACGAGCAGTACTTC.